Each of the 7 T cell receptor beta chains below was sequenced from the same sample in a study of metastatic and nonmetastatic thyroid tumors (dated by TCRdb to the early 2020s). Receptor amplification or capture employed PCR. Instrument used: Illumina HiSeq 4000. TCRdb cleaned the public reads at Q25 with fastp, built clones with MiXCR and kept in-frame beta chains. Present in this sample are around 12,000 clones, 38% of which were seen just once. The top ten hold less than 20% of the sample. No treatment had been received by any patient before thyroid surgery. Sequencing was performed on tumor tissue. Source of these receptors: a female donor with papillary thyroid cancer or a benign thyroid nodule (not recorded which). Some clones in this sample may be carry-over from other donors' samples.

This clone was observed a handful of times. This chain links TRBV2 with TRBJ2-7; no firm D call. Per the germline V gene, CDR1 is SNHLY and CDR2 is FYNNEI. The CDR3 has 13 residues. Trimming left V 3 bases short and J 2 bases short, with 8 bases between. The CDR3 here is CASSDVGTYEQYF. The DNA of the CDR3 is TGTGCCAGCAGTGACGTAGGTACCTACGAGCAGTACTTC.

The chain recombines TRBV6-1 with TRBJ1-2; no clear D. Germline assignment: CDR1 MNHNS and CDR2 SASEGT. V was clipped by 6 bases and J by 7 bases, with 18 bases between them. The length of the CDR3 is 14 residues. CDR3 residues: CASSFRQASGGYTF. CDR3 sequence (DNA): TGTGCCAGCAGCTTTCGACAAGCCTCGGGTGGCTACACCTTC.

J is TRBJ2-3 and V is TRBV9; D remains ambiguous. V was clipped by 0 bases and J by 1 base, with 6 bases between them. Germline V CDR1 and CDR2: SGDLS, YYNGEE. The CDR3 consists of 14 residues. CDR3 DNA sequence: TGTGCCAGCAGCGTAGAAAGTGGCACAGATACGCAGTATTTT. It codes for CASSVESGTDTQYF. The entire variable domain, with the rest obtained from reference TRBV9 and TRBJ2-3, is as follows: DSGVTQTPKHLITATGQRVTLRCSPRSGDLSVYWYQQSLDQGLQFLIQYYNGEERAKGNILERFSAQQFPDLHSELNLSSLELGDSALYFCASSVESGTDTQYFGPGTRLTVL.

This chain links TRBV6-1 with TRBJ2-1; TRBD2 aligns across 7 bases. This CDR3 region has 15 residues. From germline, CDR1 is MNHNS and CDR2 SASEGT. V shed 6 bases and J 4 bases; nucleotides not matched to a gene: 9. For the CDR3, the DNA is TGTGCCAGCAGCTCCGGACGGGGGGTTTACAATGAGCAGTTCTTC. Translation: CASSSGRGVYNEQFF.

The chain uses TRBV19 and TRBJ1-5; a possible D gene is TRBD1 (6 bases). Looked up from germline, CDR1 is LNHDA and CDR2 is SQIVND (reference sequence). Trimming shortened V by 3 bases and J by 0 bases, and 15 bases separated the two germline ends. This CDR3 has 17 amino acids. CDR3 DNA sequence: TGTGCCAGTAGTATCCCTGGACAGAAGCATAGCAATCAGCCCCAGCATTTT. Its translation is CASSIPGQKHSNQPQHF.

The DNA for the CDR3 is TGCAGTGCCCCCAGCCCTCTAGCGCTTCGGTCCTACAATGAGCAGTTCTTC. Its translation: CSAPSPLALRSYNEQFF. V and J are TRBV20-1 and TRBJ2-1, with a possible D match to TRBD2 (6 bases). V gave up 6 bases and J gave up 1 base, with 22 bases separating them. CDR1 DFQATT and CDR2 SNEGSKA come from the germline V gene (reference sequence). The CDR3 is 17 residues long.

The V and J genes are TRBV5-1 and TRBJ2-5; weak D call: TRBD1 (6 bases). V lost 0 bases to trimming and J lost 0 bases, with 9 bases between them. The CDR3 is 15 residues long. Germline values: CDR1 SGHRS, CDR2 YFSETQ. The CDR3 bases are TGCGCCAGCAGCTTGGCAGGGACAAACCAAGAGACCCAGTACTTC. Amino acid sequence: CASSLAGTNQETQYF.